This T cell receptor (beta chain) emerged from a study of cytomegalovirus exposure and HLA in healthy donors. Study results and limitations: Among TCR beta chains, those listed as cytomegalovirus-associated numbered about 160. Indistinguishable V segments, including TRBV6-2 and TRBV6-3, were excluded. Reports indicate that TCR beta sequences accurately predicted the HLA-A and HLA-B alleles of most subjects.

The table lists this clone with a count of one. Its specificity is not known. A multiplex PCR was run with 60 Vbeta primers and 13 Jbeta primers. Authors' analysis steps: Unique TCR beta chains numbered approximately 80 million in a later analysis, with about 11 million shared. Profiled with immunoSEQ multiplex PCR; TCRdb holds only in-frame clones, not every one. V, J and clone size derive from that table, while D and trimming were established from the DNA sequence. The sample has 100,000 to 150,000 clones, about 84% seen once; the top ten hold roughly 1.2%. Germline loops: CDR1 WNHNN, CDR2 SYGVQD (reference sequence). CDR3 size: 16 residues. V was clipped by 3 bases and J by 9 bases; unmatched bases: 11.

This clonotype originated in a boy younger than 18 in good health and CMV-seronegative. The chain is built from TRBV10-1 and TRBJ2-1; the match to TRBD2 covers 10 bases. What was sequenced was PBMCs. The CDR3 DNA reads as TGCGCCAGCAGTGACTATCCAGCGGGAGGGGTGGGTGAGCAGTTCTTC. It specifies CASSDYPAGGVGEQFF.